Shown below are 17 T cell receptor beta chains from a single sample sequenced in a study of identical twins' blood T cells. MiXCR, applied by TCRdb to the 5' RACE reads, yields one record per CDR3 protein. The sample contains 300,000 to 400,000 distinct CDR3 sequences, 28% of which appear only once. Sequenced material: PBMCs. All receptors come from a woman aged 18 to 50 in good health.

The chain has TRBV29-1 and TRBJ1-1; D perhaps matches TRBD1 (6 bases). The V gene lost 3 bases and the J gene lost 6 bases, with 23 bases spanning the gap. Germline V gene data show CDR1 as SQVTM and CDR2 as ANQGSEA. The CDR3 is made up of 16 amino acids. The CDR3 region is CSVDARVRGTGSEAFF. The CDR3, as DNA: TGCAGCGTTGACGCCAGGGTCAGGGGTACGGGCTCTGAAGCTTTCTTT.

The CDR3 reads CASSPILRGGGNYEQYF. The CDR3 nucleotides are TGTGCCAGCTCACCAATCCTTCGGGGCGGGGGTAACTACGAGCAGTACTTC. The chain carries TRBV18 and TRBJ2-7, with 7 bases fitting TRBD2. Losses at the gene ends were 2 bases for V and 3 bases for J; bases not matched to a gene: 13. CDR1 is KGHSH, CDR2 LQKENI, per germline. The CDR3 loop spans 17 amino acids.

V is TRBV6-1 and J is TRBJ1-5; unclear D gene. The CDR3 loop spans 13 amino acids. Germline lookup yields CDR1 MNHNS and CDR2 SASEGT. V was cut by 3 bases and J by 5 bases, with 8 bases left in between. The CDR3 DNA reads TGTGCCAGCAGTGATGCGGCATATCAGCCCCAGCATTTT. It translates to CASSDAAYQPQHF.

Comments on this clonotype: An end of the junction differs from the germline gene, which may be a read error. The chain joins TRBV11-2 to TRBJ1-1, with D maybe TRBD1 (5 bases). In germline, CDR1 is SGHAT, CDR2 FQNNGV. The CDR3 has 16 residues. The CDR3 loop reads CVSSGRGGTVNTEAFF. CDR3 bases: TGTGTCAGCAGCGGGCGGGGCGGGACGGTGAACACTGAAGCTTTCTTT.

V gene TRBV27 combines with J gene TRBJ2-1; no clear D gene. Germline V gene data show CDR1 as MNHEY and CDR2 as SMNVEV (reference sequence). The CDR3 is made up of 15 amino acids. V lost 1 base to trimming and J lost 7 bases, with 14 bases between them. The CDR3 protein is CASSLFARGSNEQFF. In nucleotides, the CDR3 is TGTGCCAGCAGTTTATTCGCGAGAGGTTCAAATGAGCAGTTCTTC.

This clonotype was seen a few times. The chain combines TRBV5-1 with TRBJ1-2; D remains ambiguous. This CDR3 contains 13 residues. The V end was cut by 3 bases, the J end by 7 bases, with 13 bases between. Germline V lookup: CDR1 SGHRS, CDR2 YFSETQ. The CDR3 bases are TGCGCCAGCAGCTGGTCCCTTGAGGGTGGCTACACCTTC. Residues: CASSWSLEGGYTF.

This clonotype has more than one count but fewer than ten. This chain uses TRBV20-1 with TRBJ1-1; 10 bases match TRBD1. The germline V gene has CDR1 DFQATT and CDR2 SNEGSKA (reference sequence). This CDR3 is 13 amino acids long. V shed 6 bases, J shed 1 base, and the junction held 2 bases outside the gene matches. The DNA for the CDR3 is TGCAGTGCGGGGACAGGGGCGAACACTGAAGCTTTCTTT. It specifies CSAGTGANTEAFF.

There are a few counts of this clonotype. The J gene is TRBJ1-1, the V gene TRBV11-2, with D possibly being TRBD1 (5 bases). The germline V gene has CDR1 SGHAT and CDR2 FQNNGV. Trimming removed 3 bases at V and 4 bases at J, with 18 bases between. The CDR3 runs to 16 residues. Here the CDR3 DNA reads TGTGCCAGCAGCTTGGTATGGGGATCGGGGGTCACTGAAGCTTTCTTT. Translation: CASSLVWGSGVTEAFF.

The chain employs TRBV5-1 and TRBJ1-1; 7 bases align to TRBD1. Germline CDR1 reads SGHRS; CDR2 reads YFSETQ. J was trimmed by 4 bases and V by 2 bases; bases with no gene match: 14. This CDR3 is 17 amino acids long. CDR3 nucleotides: TGCGCCAGCAGCTTTGCCCGCAGGGGGGTAGGAGGCACTGAAGCTTTCTTT. It encodes CASSFARRGVGGTEAFF.

The chain employs TRBV7-9 and TRBJ1-1, with no clear D. V was pared by 11 bases and J by 0 bases, with 19 bases between. The CDR3 has 15 amino acids. Germline V lookup: CDR1 SEHNR, CDR2 FQNEAQ (reference sequence). CDR3 sequence (DNA): TGTGCCGGCACCCTACGGGAAACTCTGAACACTGAAGCTTTCTTT. It is translated as CAGTLRETLNTEAFF.

The chain carries TRBV5-6 and TRBJ1-5; no definite D call. The length of the CDR3 is 14 residues. Looked up from germline, CDR1 is SGHDT and CDR2 is YYEEEE. With 3 bases removed from V and 5 bases from J, the gap between germline ends came to 12 bases. The CDR3 reads CASSWGGIHQPQHF. The CDR3 nucleotides are TGTGCCAGCAGCTGGGGAGGGATCCATCAGCCCCAGCATTTT.

The chain joins TRBV2 to TRBJ2-1; no clear D gene. This CDR3 contains 14 residues. Germline V CDR1 and CDR2: SNHLY, FYNNEI. V gave up 6 bases and J gave up 0 bases, with 9 bases separating them. The CDR3 loop is CASRGIFSYNEQFF. CDR3 nucleotide sequence: TGTGCCAGCAGGGGAATCTTCTCCTACAATGAGCAGTTCTTC.

V is TRBV20-1 and J is TRBJ2-1; D is undetermined. The length of the CDR3 is 14 residues. The germline V gene has CDR1 DFQATT and CDR2 SNEGSKA (reference sequence). V lost 0 bases and J lost 6, with 12 bases in between. The CDR3 nucleotides read TGCAGTGCTAGAGACTCATTACAAACCAATGAGCAGTTCTTC. The encoded protein is CSARDSLQTNEQFF.

This clonotype showed up just a few times. This sequence joins TRBV19 and TRBJ2-1; 7 nucleotides match TRBD2. The CDR3 covers 14 residues. V was pared by 6 bases and J by 0 bases, with 2 bases of the junction left unmatched. Per germline, CDR1 LNHDA and CDR2 SQIVND (reference sequence). CDR3 nucleotide sequence: TGTGCCAGTAGGGGCGGGAGCTCCTACAATGAGCAGTTCTTC. It yields the protein CASRGGSSYNEQFF. Full variable domain (rest looked up from reference TRBV19 and TRBJ2-1): DGGITQSPKYLFRKEGQNVTLSCEQNLNHDAMYWYRQDPGQGLRLIYYSQIVNDFQKGDIAEGYSVSREKKESFPLTVTSAQKNPTAFYLCASRGGSSYNEQFFGPGTRLTVL.

The chain combines TRBV9 with TRBJ1-1; D not certain. Trimming took 0 bases from V and 7 from J, leaving 7 bases between them. CDR1 and CDR2 from the germline V gene are SGDLS and YYNGEE. This CDR3 comprises 12 residues. CDR3 DNA: TGTGCCAGCAGCGTAGAGAGAGGTGAAGCTTTCTTT. This encodes CASSVERGEAFF.

Concerning this clonotype: This may be a read error: a much more frequent sequence differs by one nucleotide. The chain links TRBV7-2 to TRBJ1-1, with D hard to call. The CDR3 totals 12 residues. Per germline, CDR1 SGHTA and CDR2 FQGNSA. V gave up 3 bases and J gave up 11 bases, with 13 bases separating them. In DNA, the CDR3 is TGTACCAGCAGCTTTCTTATAGGGTGGGCTTTCTTT. Residues: CTSSFLIGWAFF.

This clonotype was counted a few times. V gene TRBV7-9 combines with J gene TRBJ2-4; TRBD1 might be the D (5 bases). The CDR3 contains 15 residues. The germline V gene encodes CDR1 SEHNR and CDR2 FQNEAQ (reference sequence). The V gene lost 5 bases and the J gene lost 3 bases, with 14 bases spanning the gap. CDR3 protein: CASSPGIQFKNIQYF. The CDR3 bases are TGTGCCAGCAGCCCAGGGATCCAGTTCAAAAACATTCAGTACTTC.